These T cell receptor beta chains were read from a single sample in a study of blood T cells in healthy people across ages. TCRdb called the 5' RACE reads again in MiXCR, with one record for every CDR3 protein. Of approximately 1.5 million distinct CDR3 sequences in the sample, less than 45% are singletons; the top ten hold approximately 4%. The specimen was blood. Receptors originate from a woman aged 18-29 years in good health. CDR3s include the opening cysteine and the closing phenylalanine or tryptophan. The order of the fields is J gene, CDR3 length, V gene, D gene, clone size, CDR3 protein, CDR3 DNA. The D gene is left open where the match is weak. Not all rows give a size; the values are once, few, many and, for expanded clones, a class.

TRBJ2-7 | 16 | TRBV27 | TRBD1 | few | CASRSLWGQGVYEQYF | TGTGCCAGCAGAAGCCTCTGGGGACAGGGGGTTTACGAGCAGTACTTC
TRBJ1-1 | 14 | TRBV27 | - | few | CASSLSVWGTEAFF | TGTGCCAGCAGTTTATCAGTGTGGGGTACTGAAGCTTTCTTT
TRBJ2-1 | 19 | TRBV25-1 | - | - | CASSEARQGGTRRYNEQFF | TGTGCCAGCAGTGAGGCAAGACAGGGCGGGACAAGGAGGTACAATGAGCAGTTCTTC
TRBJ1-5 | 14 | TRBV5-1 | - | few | CASSLESSNQPQHF | TGCGCCAGCAGCCTGGAGAGCAGCAATCAGCCCCAGCATTTT
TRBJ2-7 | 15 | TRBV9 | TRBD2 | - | CASSLAGGPSNEQYF | TGTGCCAGCAGCCTAGCGGGAGGGCCCTCGAATGAGCAGTACTTC
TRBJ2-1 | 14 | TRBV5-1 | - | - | CASSLEGVYNEQFF | TGCGCCAGCAGCTTGGAAGGTGTATACAATGAGCAGTTCTTC
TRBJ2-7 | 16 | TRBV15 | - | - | CATSRDPIRASYEQYF | TGTGCCACCAGCAGAGATCCCATCAGGGCCTCCTACGAGCAGTACTTC
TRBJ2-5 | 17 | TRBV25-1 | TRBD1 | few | CASSGILGTGTQETQYF | TGTGCCAGCAGTGGAATTCTTGGGACAGGGACCCAAGAGACCCAGTACTTC
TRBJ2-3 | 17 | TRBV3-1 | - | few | CASSQDPRLPITDTQYF | TGTGCCAGCAGCCAAGATCCAAGACTCCCTATCACAGATACGCAGTATTTT
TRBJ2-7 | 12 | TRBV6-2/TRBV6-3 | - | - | CASSYSMAEQYF | TGTGCCAGCAGTTACTCGATGGCGGAGCAGTACTTC
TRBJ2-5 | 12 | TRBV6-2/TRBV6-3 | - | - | CASRRGLETQYF | TGTGCCAGCAGGCGAGGATTGGAGACCCAGTACTTC
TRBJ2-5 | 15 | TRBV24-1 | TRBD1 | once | CATSEAGQGRETQYF | TGTGCCACCAGTGAAGCGGGACAGGGCAGGGAGACCCAGTACTTC
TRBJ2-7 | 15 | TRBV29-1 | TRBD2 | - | CSVYSGGISYNEQYF | TGCAGCGTCTACAGCGGGGGGATCTCCTACAATGAGCAGTACTTC
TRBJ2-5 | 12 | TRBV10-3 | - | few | CAISDPAATQYF | TGTGCCATCAGTGACCCAGCGGCGACCCAGTACTTC
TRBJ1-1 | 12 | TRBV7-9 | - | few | CASSLEWQQAFF | TGTGCCAGCAGCTTAGAGTGGCAGCAAGCTTTCTTT
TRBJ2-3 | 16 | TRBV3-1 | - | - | CASSPRRGRDTDTQYF | TGTGCCAGCAGCCCGCGCCGGGGTCGGGACACAGATACGCAGTATTTT
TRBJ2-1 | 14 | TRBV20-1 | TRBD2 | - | CSAKTSGFYNEQFF | TGCAGTGCTAAGACTAGCGGGTTCTACAATGAGCAGTTCTTC
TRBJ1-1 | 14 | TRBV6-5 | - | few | CASRPGGPNTEAFF | TGTGCCAGCAGACCCGGGGGCCCGAACACTGAAGCTTTCTTT
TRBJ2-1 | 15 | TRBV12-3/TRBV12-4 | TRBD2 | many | CASSFRTSGYNEQFF | TGTGCCAGCAGTTTTCGTACTAGCGGCTACAATGAGCAGTTCTTC
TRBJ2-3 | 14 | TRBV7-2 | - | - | CASSLVLGVNTQYF | TGTGCCAGCAGCTTAGTATTGGGCGTTAATACGCAGTATTTT
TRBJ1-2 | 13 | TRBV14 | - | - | CASSQESGDGYTF | TGTGCCAGCAGCCAAGAATCGGGGGATGGCTACACCTTC
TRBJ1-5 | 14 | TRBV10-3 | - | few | CAISGLPRAQPQHF | TGTGCCATCAGTGGACTACCCCGGGCGCAGCCCCAGCATTTT
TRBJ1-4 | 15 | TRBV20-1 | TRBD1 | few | CSARERTGFRGKLFF | TGCAGTGCTAGGGAGAGGACAGGCTTTAGGGGAAAACTGTTTTTT
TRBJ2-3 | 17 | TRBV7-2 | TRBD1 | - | CASSSPTGTASTDTQYF | TGTGCCAGCAGCTCACCTACTGGGACAGCTAGCACAGATACGCAGTATTTT
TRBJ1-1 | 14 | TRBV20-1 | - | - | CSARRPGADIEAFF | TGCAGTGCCCGTCGGCCGGGGGCCGACATTGAAGCTTTCTTT
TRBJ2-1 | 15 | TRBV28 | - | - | CASTYGRGPYNEQFF | TGTGCCAGCACTTACGGCAGGGGACCTTACAATGAGCAGTTCTTC
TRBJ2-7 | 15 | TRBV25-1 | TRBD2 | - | CASSESLGGRHEQYF | TGTGCCAGCAGTGAATCACTTGGCGGGAGACACGAGCAGTACTTC
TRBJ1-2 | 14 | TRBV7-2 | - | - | CASSSTPGVYGYTF | TGTGCCAGCAGCTCGACCCCGGGGGTCTATGGCTACACCTTC
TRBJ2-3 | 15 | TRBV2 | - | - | CASSDSLAITDTQYF | TGTGCCAGCAGTGACTCATTAGCGATCACAGATACGCAGTATTTT
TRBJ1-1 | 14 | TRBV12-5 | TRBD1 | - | CASGGGGSGTEAFF | TGTGCTAGTGGCGGAGGGGGCTCGGGCACTGAAGCTTTCTTT
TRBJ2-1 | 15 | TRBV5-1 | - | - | CASSPRVPLYDEQFF | TGCGCCAGCAGTCCACGGGTCCCCCTCTACGATGAGCAGTTCTTC
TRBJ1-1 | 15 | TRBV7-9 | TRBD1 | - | CASSLSGRGHTEAFF | TGTGCCAGCAGCTTATCGGGGAGGGGGCACACTGAAGCTTTCTTT
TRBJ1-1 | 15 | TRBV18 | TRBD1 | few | CASSLLTGSDTEAFF | TGTGCCAGCTCACTCCTGACAGGGAGTGACACTGAAGCTTTCTTT
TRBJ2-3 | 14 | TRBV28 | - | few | CASKLGQITDTQYF | TGTGCCAGCAAACTTGGACAGATCACAGATACGCAGTATTTT
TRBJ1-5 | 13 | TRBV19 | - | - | CASSIGTIQPQHF | TGTGCCAGTAGTATTGGGACTATTCAGCCCCAGCATTTT
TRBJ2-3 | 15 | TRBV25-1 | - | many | CASSAPATTTDTQYF | TGTGCCAGCAGTGCCCCGGCTACTACCACAGATACGCAGTATTTT
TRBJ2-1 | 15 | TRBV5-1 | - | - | CASSLADNSYNEQFF | TGCGCCAGCAGCTTAGCGGACAACTCCTACAATGAGCAGTTCTTC
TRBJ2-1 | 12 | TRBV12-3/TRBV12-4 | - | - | CASSLMRHEQFF | TGTGCCAGCAGCCTCATGCGCCATGAGCAGTTCTTC
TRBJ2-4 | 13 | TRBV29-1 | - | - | CSFQGEVKNIQYF | TGCAGCTTCCAGGGGGAGGTCAAAAACATTCAGTACTTC
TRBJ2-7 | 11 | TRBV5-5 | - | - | CASSFSTAQYF | TGTGCCAGCAGCTTTTCAACAGCGCAGTACTTC
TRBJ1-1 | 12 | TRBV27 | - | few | CASTTGSTEAFF | TGTGCCAGCACCACAGGGAGCACTGAAGCTTTCTTT
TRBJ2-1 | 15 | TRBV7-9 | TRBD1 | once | CASSLTGTGLNEQFF | TGTGCCAGCAGCTTGACCGGGACAGGGCTTAATGAGCAGTTCTTC
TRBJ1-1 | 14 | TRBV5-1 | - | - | CASSSRQQNTEAFF | TGCGCCAGCAGCTCAAGACAGCAGAACACTGAAGCTTTCTTT
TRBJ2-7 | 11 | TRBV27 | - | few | CASSIWGKQYF | TGTGCCAGTAGTATCTGGGGTAAGCAGTACTTC
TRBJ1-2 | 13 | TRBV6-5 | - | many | CASSAAVNYGYTF | TGTGCCAGCAGTGCAGCGGTAAACTATGGCTACACCTTC
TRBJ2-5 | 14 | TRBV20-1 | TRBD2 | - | CSAQTSGGRETQYF | TGCAGTGCCCAGACTAGCGGGGGGCGGGAGACCCAGTACTTC